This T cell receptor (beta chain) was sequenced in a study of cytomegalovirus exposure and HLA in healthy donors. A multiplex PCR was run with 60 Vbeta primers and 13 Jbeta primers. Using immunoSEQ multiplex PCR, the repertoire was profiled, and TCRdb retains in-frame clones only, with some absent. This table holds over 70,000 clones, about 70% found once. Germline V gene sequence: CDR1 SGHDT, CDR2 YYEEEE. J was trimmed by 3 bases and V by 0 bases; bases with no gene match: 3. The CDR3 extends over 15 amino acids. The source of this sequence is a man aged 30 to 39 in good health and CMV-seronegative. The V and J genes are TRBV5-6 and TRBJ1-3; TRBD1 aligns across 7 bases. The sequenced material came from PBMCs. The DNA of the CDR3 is TGTGCCAGCAGCTTGGAAGGGACAGTTGGAAACACCATATATTTT. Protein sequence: CASSLEGTVGNTIYF.